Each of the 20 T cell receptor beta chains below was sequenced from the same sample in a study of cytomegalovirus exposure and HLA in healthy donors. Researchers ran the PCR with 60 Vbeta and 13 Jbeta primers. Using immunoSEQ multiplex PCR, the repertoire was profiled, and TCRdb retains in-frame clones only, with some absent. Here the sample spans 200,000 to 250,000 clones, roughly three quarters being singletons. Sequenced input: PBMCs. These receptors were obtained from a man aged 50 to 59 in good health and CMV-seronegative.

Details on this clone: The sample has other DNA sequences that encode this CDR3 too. CDR3 DNA sequence: TGTGCCAGCAGTCCCTCATTGCGAGGGAACACTGAAGCTTTCTTT. It translates to CASSPSLRGNTEAFF. The chain recombines TRBV27 with TRBJ1-1; D unclear. With 5 bases removed from V and 1 base from J, the gap between germline ends came to 14 bases. The CDR3 loop spans 15 amino acids. The germline gives CDR1 MNHEY, CDR2 SMNVEV (reference sequence).

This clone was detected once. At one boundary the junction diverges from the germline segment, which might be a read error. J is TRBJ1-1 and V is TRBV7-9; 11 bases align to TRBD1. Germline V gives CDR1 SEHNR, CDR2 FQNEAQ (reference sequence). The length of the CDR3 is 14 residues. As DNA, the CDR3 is TGTTCCAGCAGCGGGGGGGACAGGGGGTTTGAAGCTTTCTTT. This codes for CSSSGGDRGFEAFF.

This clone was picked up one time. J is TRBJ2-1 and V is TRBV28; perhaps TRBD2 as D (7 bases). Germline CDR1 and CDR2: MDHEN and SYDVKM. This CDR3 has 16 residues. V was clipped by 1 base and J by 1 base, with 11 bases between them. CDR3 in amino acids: CASSLLGGTSYNEQFF. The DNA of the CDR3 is TGTGCCAGCAGTTTATTGGGAGGGACATCCTACAATGAGCAGTTCTTC.

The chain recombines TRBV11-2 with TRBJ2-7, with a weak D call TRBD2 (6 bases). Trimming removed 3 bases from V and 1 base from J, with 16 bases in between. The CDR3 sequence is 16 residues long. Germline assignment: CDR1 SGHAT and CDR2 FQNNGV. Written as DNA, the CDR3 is TGTGCCAGCAGCTTTGGTTCCGGGAGCTGGTCCTACGAGCAGTACTTC. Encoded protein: CASSFGSGSWSYEQYF.

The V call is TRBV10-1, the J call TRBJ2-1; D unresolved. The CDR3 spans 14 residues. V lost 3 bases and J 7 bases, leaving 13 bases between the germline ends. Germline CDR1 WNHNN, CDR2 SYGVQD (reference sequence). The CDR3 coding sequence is TGCGCCAGCAGTGACCGACTCCCCAGTAATGAGCAGTTCTTC. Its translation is CASSDRLPSNEQFF.

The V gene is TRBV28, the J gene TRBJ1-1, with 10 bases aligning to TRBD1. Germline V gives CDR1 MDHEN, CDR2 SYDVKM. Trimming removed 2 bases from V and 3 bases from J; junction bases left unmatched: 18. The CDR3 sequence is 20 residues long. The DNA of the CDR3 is TGTGCCAGCAGTTTAAGCGTCGGGACAGGGGTCCGCGCAGCCTACACTGAAGCTTTCTTT. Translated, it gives CASSLSVGTGVRAAYTEAFF. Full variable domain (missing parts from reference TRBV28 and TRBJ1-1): DVKVTQSSRYLVKRTGEKVFLECVQDMDHENMFWYRQDPGLGLRLIYFSYDVKMKEKGDIPEGYSVSREKKERFSLILESASTNQTSMYLCASSLSVGTGVRAAYTEAFFGQGTRLTVV.

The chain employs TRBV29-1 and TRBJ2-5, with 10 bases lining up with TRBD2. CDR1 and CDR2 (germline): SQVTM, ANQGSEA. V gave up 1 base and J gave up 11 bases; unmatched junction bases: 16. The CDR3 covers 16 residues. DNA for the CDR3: TGCAGCGTTGAAGCCCGGGGGAGGAGCGGGAGGGCGGAGCAGTACTTC. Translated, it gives CSVEARGRSGRAEQYF.

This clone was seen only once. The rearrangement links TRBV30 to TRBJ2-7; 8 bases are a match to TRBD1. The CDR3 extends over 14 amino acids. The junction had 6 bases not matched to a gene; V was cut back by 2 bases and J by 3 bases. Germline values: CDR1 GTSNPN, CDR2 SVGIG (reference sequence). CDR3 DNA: TGTGCCTGGAGTAGGGGACAGGAGTTCTACGAGCAGTACTTC. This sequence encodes CAWSRGQEFYEQYF.

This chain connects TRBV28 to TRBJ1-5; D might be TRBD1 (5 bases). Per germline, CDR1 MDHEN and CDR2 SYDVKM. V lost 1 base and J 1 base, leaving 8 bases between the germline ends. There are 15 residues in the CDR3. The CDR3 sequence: CASSLSAGSNQPQHF. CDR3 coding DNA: TGTGCCAGCAGTTTATCGGCAGGGAGCAATCAGCCCCAGCATTTT.

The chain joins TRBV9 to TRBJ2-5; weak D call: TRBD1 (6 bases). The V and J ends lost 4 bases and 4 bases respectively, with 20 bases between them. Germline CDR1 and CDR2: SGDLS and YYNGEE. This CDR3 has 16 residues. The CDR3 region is CASSYRTDRGRETQYF. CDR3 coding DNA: TGTGCCAGCAGCTACCGGACAGACCGAGGTCGAGAGACCCAGTACTTC.

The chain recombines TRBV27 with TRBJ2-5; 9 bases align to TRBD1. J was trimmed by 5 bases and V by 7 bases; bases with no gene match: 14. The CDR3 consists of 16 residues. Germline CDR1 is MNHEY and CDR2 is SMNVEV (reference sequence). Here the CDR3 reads CASTSQGTGSKETQYF. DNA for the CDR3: TGTGCCAGCACCTCTCAAGGGACAGGGAGTAAGGAGACCCAGTACTTC.

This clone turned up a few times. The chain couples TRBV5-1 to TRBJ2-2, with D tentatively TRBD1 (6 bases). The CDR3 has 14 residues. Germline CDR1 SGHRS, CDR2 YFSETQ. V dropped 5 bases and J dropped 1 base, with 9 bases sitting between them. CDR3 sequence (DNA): TGCGCCAGCAGTTCGGGACAGAACACCGGGGAGCTGTTTTTT. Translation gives CASSSGQNTGELFF.

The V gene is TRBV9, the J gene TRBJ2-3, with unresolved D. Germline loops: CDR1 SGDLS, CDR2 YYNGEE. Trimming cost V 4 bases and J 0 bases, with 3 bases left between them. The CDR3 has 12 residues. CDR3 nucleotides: TGTGCCAGCAGCCGTAGCACAGATACGCAGTATTTT. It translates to CASSRSTDTQYF. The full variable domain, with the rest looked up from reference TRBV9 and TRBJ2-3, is DSGVTQTPKHLITATGQRVTLRCSPRSGDLSVYWYQQSLDQGLQFLIQYYNGEERAKGNILERFSAQQFPDLHSELNLSSLELGDSALYFCASSRSTDTQYFGPGTRLTVL.

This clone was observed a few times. The CDR3 region is CASSPRPLSGGRVEQFF. DNA of the CDR3: TGTGCCAGCAGCCCACGTCCCCTTAGCGGGGGACGGGTTGAGCAGTTCTTC. The V gene is TRBV7-8, the J gene TRBJ2-1, with TRBD2 identical over 9 bases. In germline, CDR1 is SGHVS, CDR2 FQNEAQ. The CDR3 sequence is 17 residues long. Trimming at V came to 5 bases and at J to 9 bases, leaving 17 bases not matched to a gene.

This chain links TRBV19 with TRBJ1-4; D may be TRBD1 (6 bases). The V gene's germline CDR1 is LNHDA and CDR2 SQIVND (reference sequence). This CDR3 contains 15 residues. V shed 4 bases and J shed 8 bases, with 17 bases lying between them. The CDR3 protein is CASSTGVQGGEKLFF. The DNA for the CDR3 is TGTGCCAGTAGTACAGGGGTTCAGGGCGGCGAAAAACTGTTTTTT. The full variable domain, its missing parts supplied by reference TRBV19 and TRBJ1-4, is DGGITQSPKYLFRKEGQNVTLSCEQNLNHDAMYWYRQDPGQGLRLIYYSQIVNDFQKGDIAEGYSVSREKKESFPLTVTSAQKNPTAFYLCASSTGVQGGEKLFFGSGTQLSVL.

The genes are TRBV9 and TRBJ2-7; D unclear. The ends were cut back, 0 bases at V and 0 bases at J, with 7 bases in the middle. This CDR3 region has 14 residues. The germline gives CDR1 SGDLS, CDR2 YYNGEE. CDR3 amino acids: CASSVVSDSYEQYF. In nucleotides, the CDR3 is TGTGCCAGCAGCGTAGTATCAGACTCCTACGAGCAGTACTTC.

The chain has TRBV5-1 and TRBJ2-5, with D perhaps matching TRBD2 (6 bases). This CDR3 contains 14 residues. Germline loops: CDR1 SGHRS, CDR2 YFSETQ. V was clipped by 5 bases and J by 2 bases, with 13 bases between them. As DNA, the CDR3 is TGCGCCAGCAGTCACCCGGGGACTCAAGAGACCCAGTACTTC. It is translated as CASSHPGTQETQYF.

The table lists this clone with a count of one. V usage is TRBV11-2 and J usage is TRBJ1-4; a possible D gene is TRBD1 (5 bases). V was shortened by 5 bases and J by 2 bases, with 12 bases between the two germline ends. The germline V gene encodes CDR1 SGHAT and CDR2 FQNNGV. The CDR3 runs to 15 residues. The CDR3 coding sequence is TGTGCCAGCAGCGGAAGGGGTCCGACTAATGAAAAACTGTTTTTT. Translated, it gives CASSGRGPTNEKLFF.

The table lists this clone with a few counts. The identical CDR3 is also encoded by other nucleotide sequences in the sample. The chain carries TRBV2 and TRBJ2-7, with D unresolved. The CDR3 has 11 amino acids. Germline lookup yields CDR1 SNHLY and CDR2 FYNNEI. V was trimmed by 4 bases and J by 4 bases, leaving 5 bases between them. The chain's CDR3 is CASSGYYEQYF. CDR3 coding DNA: TGTGCCAGCAGTGGCTATTACGAGCAGTACTTC.

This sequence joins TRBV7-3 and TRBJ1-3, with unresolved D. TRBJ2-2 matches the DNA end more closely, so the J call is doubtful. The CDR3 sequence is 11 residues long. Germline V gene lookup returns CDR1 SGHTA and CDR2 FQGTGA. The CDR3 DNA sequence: TGTGCCAGCAGCTTTGGCGGGGAGCTGTTTTTT. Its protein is CASSFGGELFF.